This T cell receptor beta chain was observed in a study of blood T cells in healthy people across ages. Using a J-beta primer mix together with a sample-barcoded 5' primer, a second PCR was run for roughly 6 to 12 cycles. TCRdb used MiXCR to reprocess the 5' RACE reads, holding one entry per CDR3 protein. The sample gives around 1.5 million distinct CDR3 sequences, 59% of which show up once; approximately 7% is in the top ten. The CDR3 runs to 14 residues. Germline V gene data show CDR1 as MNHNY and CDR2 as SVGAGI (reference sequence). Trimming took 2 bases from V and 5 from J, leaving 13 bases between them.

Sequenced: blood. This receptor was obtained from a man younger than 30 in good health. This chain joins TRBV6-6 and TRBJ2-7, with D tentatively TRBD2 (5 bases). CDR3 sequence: CASSYEGSVNEQYF. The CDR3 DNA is TGTGCCAGCAGTTACGAGGGCAGCGTAAACGAGCAGTACTTC.